A few counts support the clone carrying this T cell receptor (beta chain). This record comes from a study of blood T cell repertoires in COVID-19. From germline, CDR1 is SGHVS and CDR2 FNYEAQ. V lost 6 bases and J lost 0; bases outside the gene matches: 6. The CDR3 is 16 residues long. Here immunoSEQ multiplex PCR was the method, and the copy in TCRdb shows in-frame clones only, minus some. The sample contains a few hundred thousand clones, about nine tenths of which appear only once. This clonotype was obtained from a middle-aged man with acute or convalescent COVID-19. Sequenced material: peripheral blood. This rearrangement joins TRBV7-6 to TRBJ1-3; TRBD1 matches at 9 bases. CDR3 sequence (DNA): TGTGCCAGCAGACGTTCGACAGGGGGCTCTGGAAACACCATATATTTT. This gives the protein CASRRSTGGSGNTIYF.